This is a list of T cell receptor beta chains from one sample in a study of OX40 agonist ivuxolimab in advanced cancers. TCRdb keeps only in-frame clones here, not all; method: immunoSEQ multiplex PCR. In the table there are roughly 91,000 clones, 90% to 97% of which are singletons. The sample was CD4+ or CD8+ T cells sorted from blood, taken in a trial of the OX40 agonist ivuxolimab. The receptors shown here come from an adult with an advanced solid tumor such as melanoma, head and neck, liver or kidney cancer. Both conserved end residues are part of each CDR3. D genes are given only for firm matches. Some rows mark clone size as missing; the rest say once, few, many or name a class of expanded clone.

>TRBJ2-7|TRBV5-1|.|once
CASSMEPSVVYLYEQYF
TGCGCCAGCAGCATGGAACCGTCAGTAGTGTACCTCTACGAGCAGTACTTC
>TRBJ1-2|TRBV7-9|TRBD1|.
CASSFFHRGDGYTF
TGTGCCAGCAGCTTTTTTCACAGGGGAGATGGCTACACCTTC
>TRBJ1-2|TRBV5-4|TRBD1|.
CASSLADQGALSGYTF
TGTGCCAGCAGCTTGGCCGATCAGGGGGCGCTTTCTGGCTACACCTTC
>TRBJ2-7|TRBV27|TRBD2|.
CASSLLAGNRDEQYF
TGTGCCAGCAGTTTATTAGCGGGAAACCGGGACGAGCAGTACTTC
>TRBJ2-7|TRBV28|TRBD1|once
CASSPDRGNEQYF
TGTGCCAGCAGCCCGGACAGGGGTAACGAGCAGTACTTC
>TRBJ1-1|TRBV7-9|TRBD1|.
CAFNSDVPTGLTEAFF
TGTGCCTTTAATTCGGATGTCCCGACAGGGTTGACTGAAGCTTTCTTT
>TRBJ2-7|TRBV7-9|.|.
CASSLVPGLAEQYF
TGTGCCAGCAGCCTGGTACCGGGGCTGGCCGAGCAGTACTTC
>TRBJ2-1|TRBV27|.|.
CASSLSQGADEQFF
TGTGCCAGCAGTTTGAGTCAGGGCGCGGATGAGCAGTTCTTC
>TRBJ1-3|TRBV9|.|.
CASSVFPTQGDSGNTIYF
TGTGCCAGCAGCGTATTCCCTACACAGGGTGACTCTGGAAACACCATATATTTT
>TRBJ1-2|TRBV28|.|.
CASRTGWEREGYTF
TGTGCCAGCAGAACAGGGTGGGAGCGGGAAGGCTACACCTTC
>TRBJ1-1|TRBV19|.|.
CASSIGGGAAEAFF
TGTGCCAGTAGTATAGGCGGGGGCGCGGCTGAAGCTTTCTTT
>TRBJ2-2|TRBV27|.|.
CASSDGTANTGELFF
TGTGCCAGCAGTGACGGGACGGCGAACACCGGGGAGCTGTTTTTT
>TRBJ2-2|TRBV7-8|.|.
CASSSHRDPTGELFF
TGTGCCAGCAGCTCACACCGGGACCCCACCGGGGAGCTGTTTTTT
>TRBJ2-7|TRBV4-3|.|.
CASSPDWTRLGYEQYF
TGCGCCAGCAGCCCGGACTGGACGCGTTTAGGCTACGAGCAGTACTTC
>TRBJ1-1|TRBV19|.|.
CASSIGSRGMNTEAFF
TGTGCCAGTAGTATAGGCTCCAGGGGTATGAACACTGAAGCTTTCTTT
>TRBJ2-5|TRBV28|.|few
CASSLSGLNKQTQYF
TGTGCCAGCAGTTTAAGCGGCCTCAATAAACAGACCCAGTACTTC
>TRBJ1-5|TRBV9|.|.
CASSISGNQPQHF
TGTGCCAGCAGCATATCGGGGAATCAGCCCCAGCATTTT
>TRBJ2-5|TRBV6-5|TRBD2|.
CAISSGTYETQYF
TGTGCCATCAGTAGCGGGACGTACGAGACCCAGTACTTC
>TRBJ1-1|TRBV5-6|.|.
CASSPASPTGNTEAFF
TGTGCCAGCAGCCCGGCATCCCCCACAGGCAACACTGAAGCTTTCTTT
>TRBJ1-5|TRBV28|.|.
CAGARQASNQPQHF
TGTGCCGGCGCACGACAGGCTAGCAATCAGCCCCAGCATTTT
>TRBJ2-1|TRBV10-3|TRBD1|.
CAISELDRVDEQFF
TGTGCCATCAGTGAGTTGGACAGGGTCGATGAGCAGTTCTTC
>TRBJ1-3|TRBV9|TRBD1|once
CASSEQGATGNTIYF
TGTGCCAGCAGCGAGCAGGGGGCAACTGGAAACACCATATATTTT
>TRBJ2-2|TRBV25-1|.|.
CASSPSVGFANTGELFF
TGTGCCAGCAGTCCCTCGGTGGGGTTCGCGAACACCGGGGAGCTGTTTTTT
>TRBJ2-7|TRBV5-1|TRBD1|.
CASSEGTGTYEQYF
TGCGCCAGCAGCGAGGGGACAGGAACCTACGAGCAGTACTTC
>TRBJ2-3|TRBV9|.|.
CASSVAISTDTQYF
TGTGCCAGCAGCGTAGCGATTAGCACAGATACGCAGTATTTT
>TRBJ2-1|TRBV10-1|.|.
CASSETLDLNEQFF
TGCGCCAGCAGTGAGACCTTGGACCTCAATGAGCAGTTCTTC
>TRBJ1-1|TRBV2|TRBD1|.
CASRDGQGGRLTEAFF
TGTGCCAGCAGAGATGGACAGGGGGGGAGGTTGACTGAAGCTTTCTTT
>TRBJ1-1|TRBV28|TRBD1|once
CASSPDRVRTEAFF
TGTGCCAGCAGTCCTGACAGGGTAAGGACTGAAGCTTTCTTT
>TRBJ1-5|TRBV28|.|.
CASTYPPNSNQPQHF
TGTGCCAGCACCTACCCCCCCAATAGCAATCAGCCCCAGCATTTT
>TRBJ1-4|TRBV7-9|.|.
CASSLGNEKLFF
TGTGCCAGCAGCTTAGGAAACGAAAAACTGTTTTTT
>TRBJ2-7|TRBV27|.|.
CASSSHLNSYEQYF
TGTGCCAGCAGTTCCCATTTAAACTCCTACGAGCAGTACTTC
>TRBJ2-1|TRBV15|TRBD2|.
CATTRERHNEQFF
TGTGCCACCACGCGGGAGCGGCACAATGAGCAGTTCTTC
>TRBJ2-1|TRBV19|TRBD1|once
CASSLGQDNEQFF
TGTGCCAGTAGTTTAGGACAGGACAATGAGCAGTTCTTC
>TRBJ2-1|TRBV6-6|TRBD2|.
CASEGLAGVGEQFF
TGTGCCAGCGAGGGACTAGCGGGAGTCGGTGAGCAGTTCTTC
>TRBJ2-7|TRBV4-3|TRBD1|.
CASSQDTGGIYEQYF
TGCGCCAGCAGCCAAGATACAGGGGGGATATACGAGCAGTACTTC